This T cell receptor beta chain came from a study of pediatric ulcerative colitis. Remarks on this clone: The antigen remains unidentified.

The V end lost 0 bases, the J end lost 7 bases, and 13 bases lay between the germline ends. CDR1 GTSNPN and CDR2 SVGIG come from the germline V gene (reference sequence). CDR3 size: 15 residues. Clones were read by immunoSEQ multiplex PCR, and TCRdb kept only the in-frame ones, dropping some. The table shows tens of thousands of clones, with 73% occurring only once. Overall study results and limits: Total lymphocyte DNA, not sorted subsets, was the template. Acute severe colitis showed lower rectal diversity from clonal expansions.

One to two pinch biopsies were taken from the rectum during colonoscopy. The specimen sequenced was gut tissue. This sequence originates from a boy between 10 and 17 years old with moderate ulcerative colitis. The chain couples TRBV30 to TRBJ1-6; no firm D call. CDR3 bases: TGTGCCTGGAGTGTAGACTCGTTTCCAAATTCACCCCTCCACTTT. It yields the protein CAWSVDSFPNSPLHF.